The 15 T cell receptor beta chains listed next were all sequenced from one sample in a study of blood T cell repertoires in COVID-19. Libraries were prepared by immunoSEQ multiplex PCR; TCRdb keeps only in-frame clonotypes and omits some of them. Of hundreds of thousands of clones in the sample, 86% were seen once. Sequencing was carried out using peripheral blood. Receptors originate from a woman in her twenties or thirties with active or convalescent COVID-19.

The chain couples TRBV12-5 to TRBJ1-1; 11 bases are a match to TRBD1. The V gene's germline CDR1 is LGHNT and CDR2 FRNRAP. The CDR3 is 14 residues long. Losses at the gene ends were 6 bases for V and 4 bases for J; bases not matched to a gene: 4. CDR3: CASGTGQGVTEAFF. In nucleotides, the CDR3 is TGTGCTAGTGGCACGGGACAGGGGGTCACTGAAGCTTTCTTT.

The chain has TRBV18 and TRBJ2-1, with D hard to call. CDR1 and CDR2 from the germline V gene are KGHSH and LQKENI. The V end was cut by 1 base, the J end by 5 bases, with 9 bases between. There are 14 residues in the CDR3. The CDR3 region has the DNA TGTGCCAGCTCACCACTCAGATTTGACAATGAGCAGTTCTTC. The encoded protein is CASSPLRFDNEQFF.

The DNA of the CDR3 is TGTGCCAGCAGCCAAGACAGGGTGGGCAATCAGCCCCAGCATTTT. This translates into CASSQDRVGNQPQHF. This chain uses TRBV16 with TRBJ1-5; 7 nucleotides align to TRBD1. This CDR3 region has 15 residues. The V segment lost 2 bases and the J segment 2 bases; nucleotides outside the gene matches: 3. The V gene's germline CDR1 is KGHSY and CDR2 FQNENV.

This chain joins TRBV27 and TRBJ2-5, with TRBD1 matching 11 bases. This CDR3 region has 16 residues. The V and J ends lost 4 bases and 4 bases, in that order; junction bases with no gene match: 8. CDR1 and CDR2 (germline): MNHEY, SMNVEV (reference sequence). This CDR3 reads CASSSETGTGGETQYF. The DNA of the CDR3 is TGTGCCAGCAGTTCGGAAACCGGGACAGGGGGAGAGACCCAGTACTTC.

A single count supports this clone. The sample holds other DNA sequences that translate to the same CDR3. This sequence joins TRBV7-9 and TRBJ1-1; no clear D. Germline V gene lookup returns CDR1 SEHNR and CDR2 FQNEAQ (reference sequence). This CDR3 region has 14 residues. The V and J ends lost 5 bases and 0 bases respectively, with 10 bases between them. CDR3 sequence reads: CASSPTGVNTEAFF. In DNA, the CDR3 is TGTGCCAGCAGCCCTACCGGTGTGAACACTGAAGCTTTCTTT.

The CDR3 DNA reads as TGTGCCAGCAGCCCGGGGACAGGGGGCAAAAGCAATCAGCCCCAGCATTTT. Translating it yields CASSPGTGGKSNQPQHF. The chain recombines TRBV27 with TRBJ1-5; 12 bases match TRBD1. CDR3 size: 17 residues. Germline CDR1 MNHEY, CDR2 SMNVEV (reference sequence). The trim removed 6 bases at V and 1 base at J, leaving 7 bases unmatched.

CDR3 DNA: TGTGCCAGCAGCTTTCCGGTGCGGGGGGCTAACACCGGGGAGCTGTTTTTT. Protein product: CASSFPVRGANTGELFF. V gene TRBV7-9 combines with J gene TRBJ2-2, with TRBD2 matching over 8 bases. Germline CDR1 is SEHNR and CDR2 is FQNEAQ (reference sequence). The CDR3 spans 17 residues. Unmatched junction bases numbered 8, after V lost 3 bases and J lost 2 bases.

The chain links TRBV3-1 (or the pseudogene TRBV3-2) to TRBJ1-1; D might be TRBD1 (6 bases). This CDR3 contains 18 residues. Germline V lookup: CDR1 LGHDT, CDR2 YNNKEL (reference sequence). Trimming took 0 bases from V and 1 from J, leaving 18 bases between them. The chain's CDR3 is CASSQERGGLTANTEAFF. CDR3 DNA sequence: TGTGCCAGCAGCCAAGAGCGGGGGGGCCTAACCGCGAACACTGAAGCTTTCTTT.

The chain uses TRBV6-6 and TRBJ1-5; D perhaps matches TRBD1 (6 bases). Trimming took 6 bases from V and 1 from J, leaving 10 bases between them. CDR1 and CDR2 (germline): MNHNY, SVGAGI (reference sequence). The CDR3 is 14 residues long. This CDR3 is CASRMQGSNQPQHF. As DNA, the CDR3 is TGTGCCAGCAGGATGCAGGGGAGCAATCAGCCCCAGCATTTT.

The sample holds one count of this clone. The chain has TRBV27 and TRBJ1-1, with D unresolved. Germline CDR1 is MNHEY and CDR2 is SMNVEV (reference sequence). The CDR3 has 13 residues. The V and J ends lost 0 bases and 9 bases respectively, with 11 bases between them. CDR3 in amino acids: CASSLSGGRQAFF. The CDR3 bases are TGTGCCAGCAGTTTATCGGGAGGCAGACAAGCTTTCTTT.

CDR3 loop: CASSFRTENSPLHF. As DNA, the CDR3 is TGTGCCAGCAGCTTTCGGACAGAGAATTCACCCCTCCACTTT. The rearrangement links TRBV7-9 to TRBJ1-6; D may be TRBD1 (6 bases). With 3 bases removed from V and 7 bases from J, the gap between germline ends came to 10 bases. CDR1 SEHNR and CDR2 FQNEAQ come from the germline V gene (reference sequence). This CDR3 region has 14 residues.

The chain uses TRBV19 and TRBJ1-1, with TRBD1 identical over 11 bases. Germline CDR1 reads LNHDA; CDR2 reads SQIVND (reference sequence). The ends lost 8 bases at V and 0 bases at J; junction bases unmatched: 5. The CDR3 is 15 residues long. In nucleotides, the CDR3 is TGTGCCAGTTTCCGGGACAGGGGGTTGAACACTGAAGCTTTCTTT. Its translation is CASFRDRGLNTEAFF.

The CDR3 bases are TGTGCCAGCAGCCAAGAAGCGAGTCGCGTCACCGGGGAGCTGTTTTTT. This translates into CASSQEASRVTGELFF. The chain joins TRBV14 to TRBJ2-2; D is unclear. Germline loops: CDR1 SGHDN, CDR2 FVKESK. The length of the CDR3 is 16 residues. The V and J ends lost 0 bases and 4 bases respectively, with 12 bases between them.

The CDR3 sequence is CASSLGQGLVTEAFF. The CDR3 nucleotides read TGTGCCAGCAGCTTAGGACAGGGACTGGTCACTGAAGCTTTCTTT. This chain connects TRBV11-2 to TRBJ1-1, with TRBD1 matching 7 bases. Losses at the gene ends were 1 base for V and 4 bases for J; bases not matched to a gene: 6. The CDR3 is made up of 15 amino acids. Germline V CDR1 and CDR2: SGHAT, FQNNGV.

The chain employs TRBV5-6 and TRBJ1-1; the match to TRBD1 covers 10 bases. The CDR3 sequence is 18 residues long. J lost 6 bases, V lost 0 bases, and 14 bases had no gene match. The germline CDR1 and CDR2 sequences are SGHDT and YYEEEE. The CDR3 here is CASSLAGGDRGLFSEAFF. The DNA of the CDR3 is TGTGCCAGCAGCTTGGCGGGTGGGGACAGGGGTCTTTTTTCTGAAGCTTTCTTT.